Here is one TCR beta chain with its context. Antigen specificity is unknown. The CDR3 regions of TCR beta were amplified from RNA transcripts. TCR CDR3 underwent first-round RT-PCR with the HTBI primer set. TCRdb re-called the multiplex PCR reads with MiXCR, one entry per CDR3 protein. The sample has over 500,000 distinct CDR3 sequences; about 14% are singletons. Germline V gives CDR1 MNHNS, CDR2 SASEGT. This CDR3 spans 14 amino acids. V lost 6 bases, J lost 4 bases, and 7 bases stayed unmatched. Thyroid ultrasound, orbital computed tomography, clinical symptoms, and serum thyroxine and TRAb underpinned diagnoses. This record comes from a study of T cells in Graves' hyperthyroidism and ophthalmopathy. General study points: Most expanded thyroid clonotypes above 0.001 recurred in blood.

What was sequenced was blood. The rearrangement links TRBV6-1 to TRBJ2-3; 7 bases are shared with TRBD1. This receptor was obtained from a woman in her thirties or forties with Graves' hyperthyroidism. The CDR3, as DNA: TGTGCCAGCAGACCGGGACAGAACTCAGATACGCAGTATTTT. It specifies CASRPGQNSDTQYF.